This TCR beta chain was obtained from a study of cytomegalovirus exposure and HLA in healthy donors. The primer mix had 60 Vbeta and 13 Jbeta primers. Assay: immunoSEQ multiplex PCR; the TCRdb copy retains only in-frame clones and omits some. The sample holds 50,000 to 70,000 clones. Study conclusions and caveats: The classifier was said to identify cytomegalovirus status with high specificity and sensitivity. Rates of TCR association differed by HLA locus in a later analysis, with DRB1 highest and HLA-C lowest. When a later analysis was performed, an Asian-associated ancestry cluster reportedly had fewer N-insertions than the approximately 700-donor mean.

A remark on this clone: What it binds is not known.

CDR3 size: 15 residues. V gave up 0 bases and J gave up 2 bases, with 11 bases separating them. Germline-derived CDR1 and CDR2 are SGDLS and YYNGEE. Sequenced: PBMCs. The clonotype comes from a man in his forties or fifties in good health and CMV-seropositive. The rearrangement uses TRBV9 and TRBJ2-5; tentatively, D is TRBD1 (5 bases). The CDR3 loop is CASSVGTTWQETQYF. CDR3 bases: TGTGCCAGCAGCGTAGGGACAACCTGGCAAGAGACCCAGTACTTC.